This entry lists 26 T cell receptor beta chains sequenced from one sample in a study of CD8 T cells in ankylosing spondylitis (dated by TCRdb to 2015 to 2018). Library preparation used 5' RACE. Instrument used: Illumina HiSeq 2500. TCRdb applied fastp at Q25 and MiXCR to the public reads, then kept only in-frame beta chains. Rows merge per CDR3 protein into single entries with the most common DNA and genes. Counted in this sample were fewer than 400,000 distinct CDR3 sequences; over 12% of them appeared once. The ten largest clones represent around 0.99% of the sample. The sequenced sample was blood, either unsorted or a sorted T cell fraction (not recorded which). The source of these receptors is a male donor with ankylosing spondylitis or in good health (not recorded which).

In its sample, this clonotype was seen a few times. The chain is built from TRBV10-1 and TRBJ2-7, with 7 bases aligning to TRBD1. This CDR3 comprises 14 residues. CDR1 is WNHNN and CDR2 is SYGVQD in the germline V gene (reference sequence). After removal of 6 bases from V and 9 bases from J, the junction contained 14 bases not matched to a gene. The CDR3 is CASSRGTAGYGQYF. The CDR3 DNA is TGCGCCAGCAGCCGTGGGACAGCCGGTTATGGGCAGTACTTC.

This clonotype occurred a few times. V and J are TRBV10-3 and TRBJ2-7; 7 bases map to TRBD1. This CDR3 is built from 14 residues. The germline gives CDR1 ENHRY, CDR2 SYGVKD. After removal of 6 bases from V and 3 bases from J, the junction contained 8 bases not matched to a gene. CDR3 bases: TGTGCCATCAGCGCCGGGACAGACTTCTACGAGCAGTACTTC. Translating it yields CAISAGTDFYEQYF.

V and J are TRBV7-8 and TRBJ2-1, with 10 bases identical to TRBD2. The CDR3 is made up of 16 amino acids. Germline CDR1 is SGHVS and CDR2 is FQNEAQ. V was pared by 0 bases and J by 4 bases, with 3 bases of the junction left unmatched. The DNA for the CDR3 is TGTGCCAGCAGCTTAGCTGCTAGCGGGAGTTACAATGAGCAGTTCTTC. It translates to CASSLAASGSYNEQFF.

This chain joins TRBV20-1 and TRBJ2-2; D is possibly TRBD2 (5 bases). CDR3 size: 17 residues. Looked up from germline, CDR1 is DFQATT and CDR2 is SNEGSKA (reference sequence). The V end was cut by 6 bases, the J end by 0 bases, with 20 bases between. CDR3 residues: CSARRPAAIPNTGELFF. CDR3 nucleotides: TGCAGTGCCCGACGCCCAGCGGCGATCCCGAACACCGGGGAGCTGTTTTTT.

The V call is TRBV12-3 or TRBV12-4, the J call TRBJ2-5; TRBD1 is a possible D gene (5 bases). The CDR3 is made up of 13 amino acids. V gave up 2 bases and J gave up 4 bases, with 8 bases separating them. The DNA for the CDR3 is TGTGCCAGCAGTTTAAACCAGGGAGAGACCCAGTACTTC. It encodes CASSLNQGETQYF.

This clonotype was counted only a few times. The chain recombines TRBV12-3 or TRBV12-4 with TRBJ1-1; perhaps TRBD1 as D (6 bases). The CDR3 totals 14 residues. The V and J ends lost 3 bases and 4 bases respectively, with 12 bases between them. Here the CDR3 reads CASSFRSGATEAFF. DNA for the CDR3: TGTGCCAGCAGTTTCCGGTCAGGGGCCACTGAAGCTTTCTTT.

This clonotype was counted between two and nine times. This sequence joins TRBV20-1 and TRBJ2-5; 13 bases are a match to TRBD2. V lost 6 bases and J lost 1; bases outside the gene matches: 8. Germline assignment: CDR1 DFQATT and CDR2 SNEGSKA (reference sequence). The CDR3 length is 16 residues. The CDR3 sequence is CSATGTSGKVQETQYF. In DNA, the CDR3 is TGCAGTGCAACCGGGACTAGCGGGAAAGTCCAAGAGACCCAGTACTTC.

This sequence joins TRBV2 and TRBJ2-1, with TRBD2 matching 9 bases. The length of the CDR3 is 15 residues. Germline CDR1 SNHLY, CDR2 FYNNEI. Trimming took 2 bases from V and 8 from J; bases not matched to a gene: 7. The CDR3 DNA is TGTGCCAGCAGTGAAACGGGACTAGCTTCCCATGAGCAGTTCTTC. Protein: CASSETGLASHEQFF. The variable domain in full, completed from reference TRBV2 and TRBJ2-1, reads EPEVTQTPSHQVTQMGQEVILRCVPISNHLYFYWYRQILGQKVEFLVSFYNNEISEKSEIFDDQFSVERPDGSNFTLKIRSTKLEDSAMYFCASSETGLASHEQFFGPGTRLTVL.

V usage is TRBV5-1 and J usage is TRBJ1-5, with unresolved D. CDR3 length: 13 amino acids. Germline lookup yields CDR1 SGHRS and CDR2 YFSETQ. Trimming left V 2 bases short and J 5 bases short, with 8 bases between. In DNA, the CDR3 is TGCGCCAGCAGCTTAGGGTCTGATCAGCCCCAGCATTTT. The encoded protein is CASSLGSDQPQHF.

The chain has TRBV5-1 and TRBJ2-5; TRBD1 matches at 8 bases. Germline loops: CDR1 SGHRS, CDR2 YFSETQ. The CDR3 totals 16 residues. With V trimmed by 1 base and J by 5 bases, 10 bases remained unmatched. Written as DNA, the CDR3 is TGCGCCAGCAGCTTGAAGCCACAGGGGGGCTGGGAGACCCAGTACTTC. Translated, it gives CASSLKPQGGWETQYF.

This clonotype was found a few times. V is TRBV24-1 and J is TRBJ2-7, with D tentatively TRBD1 or TRBD2 (5 bases each). The V end lost 4 bases, the J end lost 7 bases, and 16 bases lay between the germline ends. The germline CDR1 and CDR2 sequences are KGHDR and SFDVKD. CDR3 length: 14 amino acids. The CDR3 protein is CATSDPRLGEEQYF. CDR3 in DNA: TGTGCCACCAGTGACCCTCGGTTGGGGGAAGAGCAGTACTTC.

V gene TRBV2 combines with J gene TRBJ1-5, with TRBD1 identical over 7 bases. The germline V gene has CDR1 SNHLY and CDR2 FYNNEI. CDR3 length: 15 amino acids. Trimming at V came to 6 bases and at J to 2 bases, leaving 7 bases not matched to a gene. The CDR3 DNA follows: TGTGCCAGCAGCGAGACAGGGTTTGGCAATCAGCCCCAGCATTTT. Amino acid sequence: CASSETGFGNQPQHF.

Ten or more counts support this clonotype. The rearrangement uses TRBV12-3 or TRBV12-4 and TRBJ2-7, with TRBD2 matching 9 bases. V gave up 6 bases and J gave up 0 bases; unmatched junction bases: 6. This CDR3 is built from 15 residues. CDR3 nucleotides: TGTGCCAGCAGCCCTCGACTAGCGGTCTCCTACGAGCAGTACTTC. It yields the protein CASSPRLAVSYEQYF.

This clonotype was counted ten times or more. The J gene is TRBJ2-7, the V gene TRBV29-1; 7 bases line up with TRBD1. The germline CDR1 and CDR2 sequences are SQVTM and ANQGSEA. The CDR3 runs 14 residues. V shed 1 base and J 3 bases; nucleotides not matched to a gene: 6. The CDR3 DNA reads TGCAGCGTTGAAGGGCGTCAGGGGGTCTACGAGCAGTACTTC. The encoded protein is CSVEGRQGVYEQYF.

This clonotype was seen a handful of times. The chain carries TRBV6-2 or TRBV6-3 and TRBJ2-6; a possible D gene is TRBD1 (6 bases). CDR1 is MNHEY and CDR2 is SVGEGT in the germline V gene. The CDR3 contains 15 residues. With 7 bases removed from V and 4 bases from J, the gap between germline ends came to 14 bases. In nucleotides, the CDR3 is TGTGCCAGCACCTACAGGGAATCCGGGGCCAACGTCCTGACTTTC. It specifies CASTYRESGANVLTF.

The CDR3 nucleotides read TGTGCCAGCAACAACAGGGGGCAAAATGAGCAGTTCTTC. It translates to CASNNRGQNEQFF. The gene calls are TRBV11-3 and TRBJ2-1, with TRBD1 identical over 9 bases. The CDR3 length is 13 residues. The V and J ends lost 7 bases and 7 bases, in that order; junction bases with no gene match: 5. Per germline, CDR1 SGHNT and CDR2 YENEEA. Variable domain in full (rest from reference TRBV11-3 and TRBJ2-1): EAGVVQSPRYKIIEKKQPVAFWCNPISGHNTLYWYLQNLGQGPELLIRYENEEAVDDSQLPKDRFSAERLKGVDSTLKIQPAELGDSAVYLCASNNRGQNEQFFGPGTRLTVL.

The chain couples TRBV5-1 to TRBJ2-3; D perhaps matches TRBD1 (6 bases). The CDR3 has 14 amino acids. Trimming shortened V by 7 bases and J by 2 bases, and 14 bases separated the two germline ends. From germline, CDR1 is SGHRS and CDR2 YFSETQ. The chain's CDR3 is CASGQFLYTDTQYF. In DNA, the CDR3 is TGCGCCAGCGGACAGTTCCTTTACACAGATACGCAGTATTTT.

This clonotype was detected only a few times. The chain joins TRBV20-1 to TRBJ2-1; 12 bases match TRBD2. V shed 6 bases, J shed 6 bases, and the junction held 6 bases outside the gene matches. CDR3 size: 14 residues. Germline-derived CDR1 and CDR2 are DFQATT and SNEGSKA (reference sequence). The CDR3 here is CSARTSGIRNEQFF. CDR3 nucleotide sequence: TGCAGTGCCCGGACTAGCGGGATCCGCAATGAGCAGTTCTTC.

This clonotype appeared a few times. The chain couples TRBV11-1 to TRBJ2-5; 10 bases are a match to TRBD2. CDR1 and CDR2 from the germline V gene are SGHAT and FQDESV (reference sequence). The trim removed 0 bases at V and 0 bases at J, leaving 22 bases unmatched. This CDR3 comprises 23 residues. The CDR3 region is CASSLAPRSGGVFRLQYQETQYF. The CDR3 DNA follows: TGTGCCAGCAGCTTAGCGCCAAGGAGCGGGGGGGTGTTCCGTCTCCAGTACCAAGAGACCCAGTACTTC.

This chain uses TRBV5-1 with TRBJ2-3; maybe TRBD1 (6 bases). The CDR3 runs to 14 residues. Trimming took 4 bases from V and 6 from J, leaving 15 bases between them. The germline V gene encodes CDR1 SGHRS and CDR2 YFSETQ. Here the CDR3 reads CASSPEAGADTQYF. The CDR3 DNA is TGCGCCAGCAGCCCGGAGGCAGGGGCTGATACGCAGTATTTT.

The CDR3: CASSPGRGNTEAFF. The CDR3 DNA is TGCGCCAGCAGCCCCGGCAGGGGGAACACTGAAGCTTTCTTT. The chain couples TRBV5-1 to TRBJ1-1; D possibly corresponds to TRBD1 (6 bases). The V and J ends lost 4 bases and 1 base respectively, with 11 bases between them. Germline lookup yields CDR1 SGHRS and CDR2 YFSETQ. The CDR3 loop spans 14 amino acids.

V gene TRBV29-1 combines with J gene TRBJ2-5; 8 bases fit TRBD2. In germline, CDR1 is SQVTM, CDR2 ANQGSEA. The junction had 4 bases not matched to a gene; V was cut back by 3 bases and J by 1 base. The CDR3 contains 14 residues. The CDR3 sequence: CSVEAGGLQETQYF. CDR3 bases: TGCAGCGTTGAGGCGGGAGGCCTCCAAGAGACCCAGTACTTC.

There are a few counts of this clonotype. The chain uses TRBV6-1 and TRBJ1-1; TRBD1 is a possible D gene (6 bases). The germline gives CDR1 MNHNS, CDR2 SASEGT. The length of the CDR3 is 15 residues. The V and J ends lost 4 bases and 8 bases respectively, with 20 bases between them. CDR3 region: CASSGYDRRVKEAFF. The CDR3 DNA sequence: TGTGCCAGCAGTGGCTACGACAGGCGAGTGAAAGAAGCTTTCTTT.

This clonotype was counted between two and nine times. The gene calls are TRBV6-2 or TRBV6-3 and TRBJ2-1; 11 bases line up with TRBD2. The CDR3 runs 18 residues. Trimming at V came to 4 bases and at J to 0 bases, leaving 8 bases not matched to a gene. In germline, CDR1 is MNHEY, CDR2 SVGEGT. In DNA form, the CDR3 reads TGTGCCAGCAGTTCCGGGACTAGCGGTATAAGCTCCTACAATGAGCAGTTCTTC. Translating gives CASSSGTSGISSYNEQFF.

The chain employs TRBV3-1 and TRBJ1-1; weak D call: TRBD1 (6 bases). Germline CDR1 is LGHDT and CDR2 is YNNKEL (reference sequence). The ends were cut back, 1 base at V and 4 bases at J, with 10 bases in the middle. The CDR3 covers 14 residues. In nucleotides, the CDR3 is TGTGCCAGCAGCCAAGCTGACAGGCCCACTGAAGCTTTCTTT. Translated: CASSQADRPTEAFF.

This clonotype was recorded a few times. This rearrangement joins TRBV3-1 to TRBJ1-2, with D perhaps TRBD1 (5 bases). Trimming took 6 bases from V and 5 from J, leaving 16 bases between them. The CDR3 length is 14 residues. The germline V gene has CDR1 LGHDT and CDR2 YNNKEL (reference sequence). This chain's CDR3 is CASSVRGEVYGYTF. CDR3 DNA: TGTGCCAGCAGTGTACGGGGGGAAGTTTATGGCTACACCTTC.